This record concerns one TCR beta chain sequence. The data belong to a study of regulatory and conventional T cells in RAG deficiency. The CDR3 has 14 amino acids. The V gene's germline CDR1 is SGHRS and CDR2 YFSETQ. With 2 bases removed from V and 13 bases from J, the gap between germline ends came to 16 bases. The method was immunoSEQ multiplex PCR; TCRdb's version includes in-frame clones alone and lacks a portion of them. The table records 25,000 to 30,000 clones, 90% to 95% of them present only once. Blood CD4+ CD25-low CD127-high conventional T cells supplied the genomic DNA template. These data were likewise used in another study, on regulatory T cells. From that second work: The PCR used 52 TRBV and 13 TRBJ primers.

The sequence was obtained from a human donor in good health. The J gene is TRBJ1-6, the V gene TRBV5-1; no reliable D call. The sample consisted of CD25- CD4+ T cells sorted from blood. This CDR3 is CASSFRTGTGPLHF. The DNA for the CDR3 is TGCGCCAGCAGCTTCCGGACGGGTACGGGGCCCCTCCACTTT.